This TCR beta chain comes out of a study of blood T cell repertoires in COVID-19. Overall study context: The samples span acute and convalescent COVID-19 from the United States, Italy and Spain. T cells, B-cell-depleted T cells, or PBMCs supplied cDNA or gDNA.

The CDR3 has 16 residues. Germline V lookup: CDR1 SGHRS, CDR2 YFSETQ. V trimming: 0 bases; J trimming: 0 bases; junction bases outside the gene matches: 4. Per the study methods: Estimates of nucleated cell counts were drawn from the amplification of reference gene primers. TCRdb keeps only in-frame clones here, not all; method: immunoSEQ multiplex PCR. That table furnishes V, J and clone size, whereas the DNA furnished D and trimming. Among roughly 250,000 clones, roughly nine tenths were seen once, and the ten largest hold just over 7%. This receptor was obtained from a man in his 60s who had recovered from COVID-19. The V call is TRBV5-1, the J call TRBJ2-5, with 8 positions matching TRBD2. The sequencing input was peripheral blood. CDR3 in amino acids: CASSLEVAGNQETQYF. The CDR3 nucleotides are TGCGCCAGCAGCTTGGAAGTAGCGGGGAACCAAGAGACCCAGTACTTC.